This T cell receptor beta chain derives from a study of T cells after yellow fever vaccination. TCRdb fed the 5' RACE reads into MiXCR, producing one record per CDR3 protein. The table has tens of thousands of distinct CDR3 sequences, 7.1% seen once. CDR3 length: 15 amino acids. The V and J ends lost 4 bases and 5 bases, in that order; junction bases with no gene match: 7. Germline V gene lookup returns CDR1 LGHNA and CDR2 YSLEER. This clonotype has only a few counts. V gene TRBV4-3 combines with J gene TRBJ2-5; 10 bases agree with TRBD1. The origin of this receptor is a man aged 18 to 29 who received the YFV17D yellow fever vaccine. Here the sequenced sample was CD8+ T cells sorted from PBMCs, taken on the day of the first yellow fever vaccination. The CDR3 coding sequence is TGCGCCAGCAGCCCGGTCGGGACAGGGGCGGAGACCCAGTACTTC. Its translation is CASSPVGTGAETQYF.